A single sample is the source of the 25 T cell receptor beta chains below, sequenced in a study of cytomegalovirus exposure and HLA in healthy donors. PCR amplification relied on 60 Vbeta primers (plus 13 Jbeta primers). Repertoires were generated with immunoSEQ multiplex PCR, while TCRdb's copy carries only in-frame clones and drops some. The repertoire holds around 90,000 clones, with around four fifths as singletons. The sequencing sample was made of PBMCs. The origin of the receptors is a man younger than 45 in good health and CMV-seronegative.

The chain carries TRBV19 and TRBJ1-1; D remains unclear. The length of the CDR3 is 14 residues. Germline V CDR1 and CDR2: LNHDA, SQIVND (reference sequence). V shed 3 bases and J shed 0 bases, with 8 bases lying between them. Here the CDR3 DNA reads TGTGCCAGTAGTATCAGTTCCGTGAACACTGAAGCTTTCTTT. This translates into CASSISSVNTEAFF.

There are a few counts of this clone. V usage is TRBV6-4 and J usage is TRBJ2-1; tentatively, D is TRBD1 (6 bases). The CDR3 has 16 residues. Per the germline V gene, CDR1 is MRHNA and CDR2 is SNTAGT. Deletions cut 6 bases from V and 1 base from J, with 16 bases between. CDR3: CASSPTGTTSYNEQFF. The CDR3 nucleotides read TGTGCCAGCAGCCCCACCGGGACAACGTCCTACAATGAGCAGTTCTTC.

The J gene is TRBJ2-3, the V gene TRBV6-1, with 9 bases that match TRBD2. Per the germline V gene, CDR1 is MNHNS and CDR2 is SASEGT. V shed 5 bases and J 3 bases; nucleotides not matched to a gene: 6. CDR3 length equals 15 residues. The DNA of the CDR3 is TGTGCCAGCAGTATCGCTAGCGGGACGACAGATACGCAGTATTTT. This translates into CASSIASGTTDTQYF.

The V gene is TRBV5-1, the J gene TRBJ1-2; 8 nucleotides match TRBD1. V shed 5 bases and J 5 bases; nucleotides not matched to a gene: 2. This CDR3 region has 12 residues. Germline assignment: CDR1 SGHRS and CDR2 YFSETQ. The CDR3 DNA reads TGCGCCAGCAGACAGGGGGAGTATGGCTACACCTTC. Its protein is CASRQGEYGYTF.

This clone was seen a few times. This rearrangement joins TRBV5-6 to TRBJ2-2, with D unresolved. CDR3 length: 14 amino acids. Germline CDR1 is SGHDT and CDR2 is YYEEEE. The V end was cut by 6 bases, the J end by 0 bases, with 9 bases between. CDR3 nucleotides: TGTGCCAGCAAAAGACAACCGAACACCGGGGAGCTGTTTTTT. Translating it yields CASKRQPNTGELFF.

This chain connects TRBV6-6 to TRBJ1-1; no reliable D call. The V end was cut by 0 bases, the J end by 4 bases, with 9 bases between. CDR3 size: 14 residues. Germline V gene sequence: CDR1 MNHNY, CDR2 SVGAGI (reference sequence). CDR3 in amino acids: CASSYSHSATEAFF. In nucleotides, the CDR3 is TGTGCCAGCAGTTACTCGCACAGTGCCACTGAAGCTTTCTTT.

The V and J genes are TRBV15 and TRBJ2-1; 10 bases align to TRBD2. CDR3 length: 15 amino acids. The germline V gene has CDR1 LNHNV and CDR2 YYDKDF (reference sequence). V was pared by 0 bases and J by 4 bases, with 0 bases of the junction left unmatched. CDR3 bases: TGTGCCACCAGCAGAGAAGCGGGAGGGTACAATGAGCAGTTCTTC. Translating gives CATSREAGGYNEQFF.

The CDR3, as DNA: TGTGCCAGCAGCCAGCGACCGACAGGTGGGACCTACGAGCAGTACTTC. Its translation is CASSQRPTGGTYEQYF. The rearrangement links TRBV13 to TRBJ2-7, with D possibly matching TRBD1 (6 bases). Germline loops: CDR1 PRHDT, CDR2 FYEKMQ (reference sequence). V was clipped by 5 bases and J by 2 bases, with 19 bases between them. The CDR3 totals 16 residues.

This clone occurred once. The chain uses TRBV5-1 and TRBJ2-7; TRBD1 agrees at 9 bases. Germline lookup yields CDR1 SGHRS and CDR2 YFSETQ. Trimming at V came to 3 bases and at J to 4 bases, leaving 8 bases not matched to a gene. The length of the CDR3 is 15 residues. CDR3 nucleotides: TGCGCCAGCAGCTCCCCAAGGGACAGGGAGTACGAGCAGTACTTC. It codes for CASSSPRDREYEQYF.

CDR3 nucleotide sequence: TGTGCCAGCAGCATTCAAGGGGGGGAACGAAACACCATATATTTT. This sequence encodes CASSIQGGERNTIYF. The V gene is TRBV5-4, the J gene TRBJ1-3; TRBD1 might be the D (6 bases). The CDR3 is 15 residues long. V was cut by 4 bases and J by 5 bases, with 16 bases left in between. Germline V gene data show CDR1 as SGHNT and CDR2 as YYREEE (reference sequence).

The chain employs TRBV6-5 and TRBJ2-7, with D possibly TRBD1 on 5 matching bases. This CDR3 has 14 amino acids. V was pared by 6 bases and J by 3 bases, with 15 bases between. Looked up from germline, CDR1 is MNHEY and CDR2 is SVGAGI. DNA for the CDR3: TGTGCCAGCAGAGATCGGGCAGGGTACTACGAGCAGTACTTC. It yields the protein CASRDRAGYYEQYF.

V and J are TRBV5-1 and TRBJ2-5; D may be TRBD1 (6 bases). The CDR3 totals 13 residues. Trimming removed 5 bases at V and 2 bases at J, with 10 bases between. Germline loops: CDR1 SGHRS, CDR2 YFSETQ. CDR3 region: CASSTGTQETQYF. The CDR3 region has the DNA TGCGCCAGCAGTACCGGGACACAAGAGACCCAGTACTTC.

This clone was found once. The rearrangement joins TRBV2 to TRBJ2-2; TRBD2 aligns across 11 bases. V shed 6 bases and J 3 bases; nucleotides not matched to a gene: 6. The CDR3 length is 16 residues. The germline V gene encodes CDR1 SNHLY and CDR2 FYNNEI. CDR3 in DNA: TGTGCCAGCAGAGTGGGACTAGCGGAATACACCGGGGAGCTGTTTTTT. Its translation is CASRVGLAEYTGELFF. The complete variable domain, with remaining parts taken from reference TRBV2 and TRBJ2-2, reads EPEVTQTPSHQVTQMGQEVILRCVPISNHLYFYWYRQILGQKVEFLVSFYNNEISEKSEIFDDQFSVERPDGSNFTLKIRSTKLEDSAMYFCASRVGLAEYTGELFFGEGSRLTVL.

This sequence joins TRBV18 and TRBJ2-5, with TRBD1 matching 8 bases. Germline trimming cut 0 bases from V and 4 bases from J; bases unmatched to any gene: 4. The CDR3 is 15 amino acids. CDR1 and CDR2 from the germline V gene are KGHSH and LQKENI. CDR3 region: CASSPPGRGLETQYF. The DNA of the CDR3 is TGTGCCAGCTCACCACCGGGCAGGGGGCTAGAGACCCAGTACTTC. Full variable domain (rest looked up from reference TRBV18 and TRBJ2-5): NAGVMQNPRHLVRRRGQEARLRCSPMKGHSHVYWYRQLPEEGLKFMVYLQKENIIDESGMPKERFSAEFPKEGPSILRIQQVVRGDSAAYFCASSPPGRGLETQYFGPGTRLLVL.

This clone was detected once. V is TRBV5-4 and J is TRBJ1-2, with 11 bases matching TRBD1. The germline CDR1 and CDR2 sequences are SGHNT and YYREEE (reference sequence). This CDR3 region has 14 residues. Trimming at V came to 4 bases and at J to 5 bases, leaving 4 bases not matched to a gene. CDR3 nucleotides: TGTGCCAGCAGCCGCGGACAGGGGGCGTATGGCTACACCTTC. Translation gives CASSRGQGAYGYTF.

The rearrangement links TRBV2 to TRBJ1-2; no definite D call. V shed 5 bases and J shed 7 bases, with 5 bases lying between them. This CDR3 spans 10 amino acids. Germline assignment: CDR1 SNHLY and CDR2 FYNNEI. The DNA of the CDR3 is TGTGCCAGCAGTACAAGTGGCTACACCTTC. Protein product: CASSTSGYTF.

The chain links TRBV2 to TRBJ1-6, with D unresolved. Germline values: CDR1 SNHLY, CDR2 FYNNEI. This CDR3 has 14 amino acids. V was trimmed by 8 bases and J by 0 bases, leaving 8 bases between them. Here the CDR3 DNA reads TGTGCCAGCGGAGGGAGCTCCTATAATTCACCCCTCCACTTT. This translates into CASGGSSYNSPLHF.

The sample holds a few counts of this clone. This chain connects TRBV29-1 to TRBJ1-1; 8 positions agree with TRBD1. In germline, CDR1 is SQVTM, CDR2 ANQGSEA. This CDR3 has 13 residues. Trimming took 6 bases from V and 6 from J; bases not matched to a gene: 9. As DNA, the CDR3 is TGCAGCGTCTACGGACAGGGACGTGCTGAAGCTTTCTTT. Protein: CSVYGQGRAEAFF.

The chain carries TRBV5-1 and TRBJ2-7; no reliable D call. This CDR3 spans 14 amino acids. V lost 0 bases and J lost 1, with 8 bases in between. CDR1 is SGHRS and CDR2 is YFSETQ in the germline V gene. Here the CDR3 reads CASSLVAGSYEQYF. The CDR3 nucleotides read TGCGCCAGCAGCTTGGTGGCCGGGTCCTACGAGCAGTACTTC.

This clone appeared a single time. The chain is built from TRBV5-1 and TRBJ2-1, with 14 bases lining up with TRBD2. This CDR3 contains 18 residues. With V trimmed by 1 base and J by 1 base, 4 bases remained unmatched. Per the germline V gene, CDR1 is SGHRS and CDR2 is YFSETQ. CDR3 DNA sequence: TGCGCCAGCAGCTTGACCGGGACTAGCGGGAGTTCCTACAATGAGCAGTTCTTC. Translated, it gives CASSLTGTSGSSYNEQFF. Full variable domain (outside the CDR3, taken from reference TRBV5-1 and TRBJ2-1): KAGVTQTPRYLIKTRGQQVTLSCSPISGHRSVSWYQQTPGQGLQFLFEYFSETQRNKGNFPGRFSGRQFSNSRSEMNVSTLELGDSALYLCASSLTGTSGSSYNEQFFGPGTRLTVL.

This chain joins TRBV11-2 and TRBJ1-2, with 7 bases aligning to TRBD1. CDR3 length: 15 amino acids. V trimming: 1 base; J trimming: 7 bases; junction bases outside the gene matches: 9. Germline CDR1 reads SGHAT; CDR2 reads FQNNGV. The CDR3 region has the DNA TGTGCCAGCAGCTTAGGAGGGGGCGCGGGCGGTGGCTACACCTTC. Translation: CASSLGGGAGGGYTF.

The V and J genes are TRBV6-1 and TRBJ2-2; the D gene is possibly TRBD2 (6 bases). Deletions cut 4 bases from V and 7 bases from J, with 16 bases between. The CDR3 consists of 15 residues. From germline, CDR1 is MNHNS and CDR2 SASEGT. CDR3 loop: CASSVVLAQLGELFF. The CDR3 DNA reads TGTGCCAGCAGTGTGGTACTAGCTCAGCTCGGGGAGCTGTTTTTT.

The chain couples TRBV11-2 to TRBJ2-2; a weak D match, TRBD2 (5 bases). V dropped 5 bases and J dropped 3 bases, with 10 bases sitting between them. Germline CDR1 and CDR2: SGHAT and FQNNGV. The CDR3 extends over 14 amino acids. For the CDR3, the DNA is TGTGCCAGCAGCCACGGGGTTGACACCGGGGAGCTGTTTTTT. Translation gives CASSHGVDTGELFF.

V and J are TRBV5-6 and TRBJ1-5; 8 bases line up with TRBD1. J was trimmed by 5 bases and V by 3 bases; bases with no gene match: 4. The CDR3 runs to 14 residues. Germline CDR1 reads SGHDT; CDR2 reads YYEEEE. CDR3 region: CASSSDRGDQPQHF. In DNA, the CDR3 is TGTGCCAGCAGCTCCGACAGGGGAGATCAGCCCCAGCATTTT.

This clone was seen a few times. This sequence joins TRBV30 and TRBJ2-3; TRBD2 matches 10 bases. Germline loops: CDR1 GTSNPN, CDR2 SVGIG (reference sequence). The trim removed 5 bases at V and 2 bases at J, leaving 4 bases unmatched. CDR3 length: 14 residues. The CDR3: CAWLAGGFTDTQYF. As DNA, the CDR3 is TGTGCCTGGTTAGCGGGGGGTTTCACAGATACGCAGTATTTT.